This T cell receptor beta chain emerged from a study of T cell changes during pregnancy in multiple sclerosis. The assay was immunoSEQ multiplex PCR, and TCRdb's table has in-frame clones only and misses some. The sample carries some 38,000 clones, around 89% recorded once. In its sample, this clone was seen once. The sample was CD4+ T cells from peripheral blood mononuclear cells, taken in the second trimester of pregnancy. The sequence was collected from a female donor with multiple sclerosis, enrolled in a pregnancy study.

CDR3 in DNA: TGTGCCAGCAGCTACAGGGGTGCTGGGGCCAACGTCCTGACTTTC. This gives the protein CASSYRGAGANVLTF. V usage is TRBV6-5 and J usage is TRBJ2-6; TRBD1 matches at 7 bases. The CDR3 spans 15 residues. Trimming at V came to 6 bases and at J to 2 bases, leaving 4 bases not matched to a gene. Germline V gene data show CDR1 as MNHEY and CDR2 as SVGAGI.